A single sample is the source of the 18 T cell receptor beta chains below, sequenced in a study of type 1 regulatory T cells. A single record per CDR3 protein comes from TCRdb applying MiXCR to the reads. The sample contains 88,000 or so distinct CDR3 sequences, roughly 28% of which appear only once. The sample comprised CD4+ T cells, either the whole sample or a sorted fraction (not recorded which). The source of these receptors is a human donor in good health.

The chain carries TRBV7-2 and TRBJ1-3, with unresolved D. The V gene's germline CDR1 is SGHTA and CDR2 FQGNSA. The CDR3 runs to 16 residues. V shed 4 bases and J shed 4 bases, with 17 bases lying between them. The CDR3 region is CASSSSGGTVGNTIYF. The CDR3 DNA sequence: TGTGCCAGCAGCTCATCAGGAGGCACGGTGGGAAACACCATATATTTT.

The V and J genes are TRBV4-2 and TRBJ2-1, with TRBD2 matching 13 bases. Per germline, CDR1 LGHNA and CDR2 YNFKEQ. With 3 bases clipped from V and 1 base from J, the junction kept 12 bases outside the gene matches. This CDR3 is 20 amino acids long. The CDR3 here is CASSQPGTSGKSGSYNEQFF. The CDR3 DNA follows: TGTGCCAGCAGCCAGCCTGGGACTAGCGGGAAGTCTGGATCCTACAATGAGCAGTTCTTC.

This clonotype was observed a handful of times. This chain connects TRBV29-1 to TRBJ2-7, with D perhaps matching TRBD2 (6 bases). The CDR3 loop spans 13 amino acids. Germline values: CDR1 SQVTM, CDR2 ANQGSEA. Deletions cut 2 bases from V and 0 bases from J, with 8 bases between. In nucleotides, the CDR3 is TGCAGCGTTGAAAGCGGGCCCTCCTACGAGCAGTACTTC. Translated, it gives CSVESGPSYEQYF.

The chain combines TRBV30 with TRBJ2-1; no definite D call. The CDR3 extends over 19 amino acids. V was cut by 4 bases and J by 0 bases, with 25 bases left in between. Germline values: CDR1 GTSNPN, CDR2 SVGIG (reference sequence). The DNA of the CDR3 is TGTGCCTGGACCCGGGCAGCTATAGGTGGGATTCCCTCCTACAATGAGCAGTTCTTC. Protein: CAWTRAAIGGIPSYNEQFF.

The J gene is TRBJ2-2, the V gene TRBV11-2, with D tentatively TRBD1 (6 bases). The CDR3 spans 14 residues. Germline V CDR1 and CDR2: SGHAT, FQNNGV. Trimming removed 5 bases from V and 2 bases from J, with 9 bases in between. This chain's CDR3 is CASSRDINTGELFF. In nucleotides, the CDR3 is TGTGCCAGCAGCCGGGACATCAACACCGGGGAGCTGTTTTTT.

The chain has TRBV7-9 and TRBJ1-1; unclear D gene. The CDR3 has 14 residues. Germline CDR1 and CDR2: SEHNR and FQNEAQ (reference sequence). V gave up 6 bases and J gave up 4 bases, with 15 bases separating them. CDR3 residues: CASSSDRIPTEAFF. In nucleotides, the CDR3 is TGTGCCAGCAGTTCCGACCGAATTCCCACTGAAGCTTTCTTT. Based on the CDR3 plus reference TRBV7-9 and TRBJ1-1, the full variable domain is DTGVSQNPRHKITKRGQNVTFRCDPISEHNRLYWYRQTLGQGPEFLTYFQNEAQLEKSRLLSDRFSAERPKGSFSTLEIQRTEQGDSAMYLCASSSDRIPTEAFFGQGTRLTVV.

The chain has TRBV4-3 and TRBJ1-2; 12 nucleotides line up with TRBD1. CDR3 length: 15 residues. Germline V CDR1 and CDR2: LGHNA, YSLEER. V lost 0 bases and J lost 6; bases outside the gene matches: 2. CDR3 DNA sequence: TGCGCCAGCAGCCAAGATGGGACAGGGGGCGATGGCTACACCTTC. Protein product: CASSQDGTGGDGYTF.

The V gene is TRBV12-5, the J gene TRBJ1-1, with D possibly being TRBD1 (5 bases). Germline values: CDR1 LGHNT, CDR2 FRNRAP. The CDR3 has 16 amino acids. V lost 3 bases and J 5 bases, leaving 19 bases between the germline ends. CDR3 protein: CASGFAGGVLGTEAFF. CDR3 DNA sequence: TGTGCTAGTGGTTTTGCCGGGGGGGTTTTAGGTACTGAAGCTTTCTTT. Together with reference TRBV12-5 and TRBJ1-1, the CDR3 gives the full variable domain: DARVTQTPRHKVTEMGQEVTMRCQPILGHNTVFWYRQTMMQGLELLAYFRNRAPLDDSGMPKDRFSAEMPDATLATLKIQPSEPRDSAVYFCASGFAGGVLGTEAFFGQGTRLTVV.

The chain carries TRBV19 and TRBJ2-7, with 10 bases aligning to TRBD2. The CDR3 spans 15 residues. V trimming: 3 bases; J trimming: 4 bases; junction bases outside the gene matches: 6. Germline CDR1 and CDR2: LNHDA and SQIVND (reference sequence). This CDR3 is CASSIFASGRYEQYF. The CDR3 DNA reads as TGTGCCAGTAGTATCTTCGCTAGCGGGAGATACGAGCAGTACTTC. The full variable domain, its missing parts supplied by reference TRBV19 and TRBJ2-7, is DGGITQSPKYLFRKEGQNVTLSCEQNLNHDAMYWYRQDPGQGLRLIYYSQIVNDFQKGDIAEGYSVSREKKESFPLTVTSAQKNPTAFYLCASSIFASGRYEQYFGPGTRLTVT.

CDR3 nucleotides: TGTGCCAGCTCACCAATAGGGGATGACAATTCACCCCTCCACTTT. The encoded protein is CASSPIGDDNSPLHF. The chain joins TRBV18 to TRBJ1-6, with D possibly TRBD1 on 5 matching bases. The CDR3 spans 15 residues. CDR1 is KGHSH, CDR2 LQKENI, per germline. V lost 2 bases and J 7 bases, leaving 12 bases between the germline ends.

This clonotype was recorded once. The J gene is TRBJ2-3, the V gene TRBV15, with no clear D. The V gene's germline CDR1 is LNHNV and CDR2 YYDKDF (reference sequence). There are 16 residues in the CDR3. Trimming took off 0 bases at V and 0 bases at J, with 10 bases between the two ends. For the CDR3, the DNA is TGTGCCACCAGCAGAGATCGCGGCTCTAGCACAGATACGCAGTATTTT. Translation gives CATSRDRGSSTDTQYF.

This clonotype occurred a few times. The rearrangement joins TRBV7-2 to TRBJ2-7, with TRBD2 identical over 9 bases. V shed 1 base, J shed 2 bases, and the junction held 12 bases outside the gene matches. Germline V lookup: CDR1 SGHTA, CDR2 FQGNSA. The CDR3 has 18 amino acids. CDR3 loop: CASSLERRLAAPTYEQYF. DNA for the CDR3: TGTGCCAGCAGCTTAGAGCGTCGACTAGCGGCTCCTACCTACGAGCAGTACTTC.

The CDR3 sequence: CASSQAGGGLDTQYF. CDR3 DNA sequence: TGTGCCAGCAGCCAAGCCGGAGGGGGCCTGGATACGCAGTATTTT. This rearrangement joins TRBV4-2 to TRBJ2-3; the D gene is possibly TRBD1 (7 bases). Trimming removed 1 base from V and 6 bases from J, with 14 bases in between. The CDR3 length is 15 residues. Germline assignment: CDR1 LGHNA and CDR2 YNFKEQ.

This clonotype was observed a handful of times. The CDR3 loop is CASSSLTGQGLWTGELFF. The DNA of the CDR3 is TGTGCCAGCAGTTCACTCACCGGACAGGGGCTTTGGACCGGGGAGCTGTTTTTT. The V and J genes are TRBV27 and TRBJ2-2; 9 nucleotides align to TRBD1. V gave up 4 bases and J gave up 5 bases; unmatched junction bases: 14. Germline CDR1 reads MNHEY; CDR2 reads SMNVEV (reference sequence). CDR3 length: 18 residues.

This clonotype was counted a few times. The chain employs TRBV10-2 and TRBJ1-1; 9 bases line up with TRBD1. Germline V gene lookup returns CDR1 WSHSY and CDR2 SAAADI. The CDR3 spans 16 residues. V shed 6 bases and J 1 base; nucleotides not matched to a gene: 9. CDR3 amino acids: CASSHTRTGENTEAFF. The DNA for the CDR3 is TGCGCCAGCAGCCACACTAGGACAGGGGAGAACACTGAAGCTTTCTTT.

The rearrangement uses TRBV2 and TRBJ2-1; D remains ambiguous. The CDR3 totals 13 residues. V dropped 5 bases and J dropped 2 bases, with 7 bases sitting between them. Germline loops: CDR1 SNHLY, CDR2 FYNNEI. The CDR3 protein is CASSSQTYNEQFF. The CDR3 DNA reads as TGTGCCAGCAGTTCCCAAACCTACAATGAGCAGTTCTTC.

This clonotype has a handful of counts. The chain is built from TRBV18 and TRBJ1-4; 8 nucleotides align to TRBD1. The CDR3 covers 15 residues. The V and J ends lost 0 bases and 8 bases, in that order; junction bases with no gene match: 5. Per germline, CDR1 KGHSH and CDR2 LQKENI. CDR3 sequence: CASSPPSGQGEKLFF. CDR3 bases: TGTGCCAGCTCACCACCGAGCGGACAGGGAGAAAAACTGTTTTTT.

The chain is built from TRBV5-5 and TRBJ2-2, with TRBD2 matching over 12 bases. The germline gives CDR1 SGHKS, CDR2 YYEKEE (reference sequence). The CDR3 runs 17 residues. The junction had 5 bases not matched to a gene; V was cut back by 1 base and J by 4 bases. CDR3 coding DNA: TGTGCCAGCAGCTTGAGCCTAGCGGGAGGGTTCACCGGGGAGCTGTTTTTT. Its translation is CASSLSLAGGFTGELFF.